These 30 T cell receptor beta chains were all obtained from the same sample, sequenced in a study of blood T cell repertoires in COVID-19. Assay: immunoSEQ multiplex PCR; the TCRdb copy retains only in-frame clones and omits some. Of about 45,000 clones listed, 83% are singletons. Sequencing input: peripheral blood. Receptors originate from a man aged 80 or over in a cohort sampled during active COVID-19.

The genes are TRBV14 and TRBJ2-1; 13 bases are shared with TRBD2. The CDR3 runs to 15 residues. Germline V gene sequence: CDR1 SGHDN, CDR2 FVKESK. V shed 4 bases and J 9 bases; nucleotides not matched to a gene: 6. This CDR3 is CASSRGTSGVGEQFF. CDR3 DNA: TGTGCCAGCAGCCGAGGGACTAGCGGGGTGGGTGAGCAGTTCTTC.

The rearrangement links TRBV5-1 to TRBJ2-5, with 9 bases fitting TRBD2. V dropped 0 bases and J dropped 4; count of bases not matched to a gene: 4. The CDR3 is 15 amino acids. CDR1 is SGHRS, CDR2 YFSETQ, per germline. The CDR3 DNA sequence: TGCGCCAGCAGCTTGGGCGGGGGGGCCGCAGAGACCCAGTACTTC. Translated, it gives CASSLGGGAAETQYF. The full variable domain, its missing parts supplied by reference TRBV5-1 and TRBJ2-5, is KAGVTQTPRYLIKTRGQQVTLSCSPISGHRSVSWYQQTPGQGLQFLFEYFSETQRNKGNFPGRFSGRQFSNSRSEMNVSTLELGDSALYLCASSLGGGAAETQYFGPGTRLLVL.

This clone was observed once. V and J are TRBV2 and TRBJ2-7; 7 positions agree with TRBD2. With V trimmed by 6 bases and J by 6 bases, 11 bases remained unmatched. CDR1 and CDR2 (germline): SNHLY, FYNNEI. CDR3 length: 14 amino acids. This CDR3 is CASSRDYRPGEQYF. The CDR3 bases are TGTGCCAGCAGCCGGGACTACCGTCCTGGCGAGCAGTACTTC.

The chain is built from TRBV30 and TRBJ2-2; 8 positions agree with TRBD1. Germline CDR1 is GTSNPN and CDR2 is SVGIG (reference sequence). The length of the CDR3 is 15 residues. J gave up 6 bases and V 1 base, and 7 bases lay outside the gene matches. CDR3 DNA sequence: TGTGCCTGGAGTGCCCGGGACAGGCAGGCCGGGGAGCTGTTTTTT. This gives the protein CAWSARDRQAGELFF.

CDR3 sequence reads: CASSSTGTNTSPLHF. The CDR3 DNA is TGTGCCAGCAGCTCGACCGGGACAAATACTTCACCCCTCCACTTT. The V and J genes are TRBV7-3 and TRBJ1-6, with D possibly matching TRBD1 (6 bases). The CDR3 contains 15 residues. CDR1 and CDR2 (germline): SGHTA, FQGTGA. The V and J ends lost 4 bases and 9 bases respectively, with 16 bases between them.

The chain couples TRBV5-1 to TRBJ1-4; 7 positions match TRBD1. Germline V gives CDR1 SGHRS, CDR2 YFSETQ. The CDR3 runs to 17 residues. The V gene end was trimmed by 4 bases and the J gene end by 5 bases; junction bases not matched to a gene: 14. CDR3 in DNA: TGCGCCAGCAGCACCGGGACAGACTCTTTAGGCAATGAAAAACTGTTTTTT. Protein: CASSTGTDSLGNEKLFF.

The chain is built from TRBV19 and TRBJ2-2; possibly TRBD1 for D (7 bases). Germline V gene lookup returns CDR1 LNHDA and CDR2 SQIVND (reference sequence). The CDR3 is made up of 16 amino acids. Trimming pared 9 bases from V and 3 bases from J, leaving 20 bases between. For the CDR3, the DNA is TGTGCCAGCAGGGGGAGCGGATGGGAGGACACCGGGGAGCTGTTTTTT. This gives the protein CASRGSGWEDTGELFF. The whole variable domain, filled in from reference TRBV19 and TRBJ2-2, reads DGGITQSPKYLFRKEGQNVTLSCEQNLNHDAMYWYRQDPGQGLRLIYYSQIVNDFQKGDIAEGYSVSREKKESFPLTVTSAQKNPTAFYLCASRGSGWEDTGELFFGEGSRLTVL.

The chain links TRBV9 to TRBJ2-3; 13 bases map to TRBD2. The CDR3 has 20 amino acids. J gave up 1 base and V 4 bases, and 15 bases lay outside the gene matches. The germline gives CDR1 SGDLS, CDR2 YYNGEE. This chain's CDR3 is CASSPRTSGSRGGRTDTQYF. Written as DNA, the CDR3 is TGTGCCAGCAGCCCCCGGACTAGCGGGAGTCGGGGGGGGCGCACAGATACGCAGTATTTT.

The J gene is TRBJ1-4, the V gene TRBV5-1, with a weak D call TRBD1 (5 bases). CDR3 length: 15 residues. Looked up from germline, CDR1 is SGHRS and CDR2 is YFSETQ. Trimming removed 7 bases at V and 0 bases at J, with 13 bases between. This CDR3 reads CASADTGSTNEKLFF. CDR3 coding DNA: TGCGCCAGCGCAGATACAGGATCAACTAATGAAAAACTGTTTTTT.

J is TRBJ2-1 and V is TRBV2; no clear D. Germline V lookup: CDR1 SNHLY, CDR2 FYNNEI. V was cut by 9 bases and J by 0 bases, with 9 bases left in between. There are 13 residues in the CDR3. The CDR3 sequence is CASIIISYNEQFF. For the CDR3, the DNA is TGTGCCAGTATTATAATCTCCTACAATGAGCAGTTCTTC.

The chain recombines TRBV27 with TRBJ2-7; 7 bases map to TRBD1. The CDR3 has 13 amino acids. The germline V gene encodes CDR1 MNHEY and CDR2 SMNVEV (reference sequence). The V gene end was trimmed by 3 bases and the J gene end by 2 bases; junction bases not matched to a gene: 1. CDR3 sequence (DNA): TGTGCCAGCAGTTTGACAGGGCCCTACGAGCAGTACTTC. Protein sequence: CASSLTGPYEQYF.

This clone was counted many times. The genes are TRBV10-3 and TRBJ2-3; perhaps TRBD1 as D (5 bases). Germline CDR1 and CDR2: ENHRY and SYGVKD. Trimming took off 8 bases at V and 0 bases at J, with 15 bases between the two ends. The CDR3 contains 15 residues. The CDR3 DNA sequence: TGTGCCATCTTAGCTGGGGCGTCGAGCACAGATACGCAGTATTTT. Translated: CAILAGASSTDTQYF.

This clone was detected a few times. The rearrangement joins TRBV2 to TRBJ1-5; a possible D gene is TRBD1 (5 bases). V lost 4 bases, J lost 2 bases, and 12 bases lay in between. The germline CDR1 and CDR2 sequences are SNHLY and FYNNEI. CDR3 length equals 15 residues. Written as DNA, the CDR3 is TGTGCCAGCAGTGGGGACTGGGAGGGCAATCAGCCCCAGCATTTT. Amino acid sequence: CASSGDWEGNQPQHF.

This chain uses TRBV19 with TRBJ1-3; 10 positions match TRBD1. Germline CDR1 and CDR2: LNHDA and SQIVND (reference sequence). The V and J ends lost 6 bases and 2 bases, in that order; junction bases with no gene match: 4. The CDR3 has 15 residues. In nucleotides, the CDR3 is TGTGCCAGTAGGACCGGGACAGGGGCTGGAAACACCATATATTTT. Protein product: CASRTGTGAGNTIYF.

The CDR3 spells CASSQDPTTGKFF. For the CDR3, the DNA is TGCGCCAGCAGCCAAGATCCGACAACGGGGAAGTTCTTC. The V gene is TRBV4-1, the J gene TRBJ2-1; perhaps TRBD2 as D (5 bases). This CDR3 is built from 13 residues. Germline CDR1 is MGHRA and CDR2 is YSYEKL. V was pared by 0 bases and J by 14 bases, with 14 bases between.

V gene TRBV19 combines with J gene TRBJ2-2; TRBD2 matches 11 bases. CDR1 and CDR2 (germline): LNHDA, SQIVND (reference sequence). This CDR3 is 15 amino acids long. The V gene end was trimmed by 5 bases and the J gene end by 9 bases; junction bases not matched to a gene: 8. The DNA of the CDR3 is TGTGCCAGTAGTGGTAGCGGGGGGGCAAGTTGGGAGCTGTTTTTT. This encodes CASSGSGGASWELFF.

As regards this clone: Additional DNA sequences in this sample encode the identical CDR3. This chain links TRBV18 with TRBJ2-7; 8 bases agree with TRBD1. The CDR3 runs to 15 residues. Trimming took 5 bases from V and 4 from J; bases not matched to a gene: 10. Germline values: CDR1 KGHSH, CDR2 LQKENI. CDR3 sequence: CASSVGGQGSYEQYF. The CDR3 nucleotides read TGTGCCAGCTCAGTTGGTGGACAGGGTAGTTACGAGCAGTACTTC.

The J gene is TRBJ1-6, the V gene TRBV9; tentatively, D is TRBD1 (6 bases). Germline V gene sequence: CDR1 SGDLS, CDR2 YYNGEE. There are 16 residues in the CDR3. Trimming stripped 4 bases from V and 4 bases from J, with 15 bases between. The CDR3 DNA reads TGTGCCAGCAGCAACGGACAGAGAGTTTATAATTCACCCCTCCACTTT. Its translation is CASSNGQRVYNSPLHF. The whole variable domain, remainder taken from reference TRBV9 and TRBJ1-6, is DSGVTQTPKHLITATGQRVTLRCSPRSGDLSVYWYQQSLDQGLQFLIQYYNGEERAKGNILERFSAQQFPDLHSELNLSSLELGDSALYFCASSNGQRVYNSPLHFGNGTRLTVT.

The chain combines TRBV7-2 with TRBJ2-2; the match to TRBD2 covers 13 bases. The CDR3 covers 16 residues. Germline V gene sequence: CDR1 SGHTA, CDR2 FQGNSA. V shed 4 bases, J shed 8 bases, and the junction held 7 bases outside the gene matches. As DNA, the CDR3 is TGTGCCAGCAGCTCCGGGACTAGCGGGGCCCTAGGGGAGCTGTTTTTT. Translating gives CASSSGTSGALGELFF.

The chain uses TRBV5-1 and TRBJ1-6, with D hard to call. Germline-derived CDR1 and CDR2 are SGHRS and YFSETQ. The CDR3 contains 14 residues. V was cut by 5 bases and J by 0 bases, with 6 bases left in between. CDR3 bases: TGCGCCAGCAGACCGAGCTCCTATAATTCACCCCTCCACTTT. Its protein is CASRPSSYNSPLHF.

This chain uses TRBV27 with TRBJ2-5, with 8 bases that match TRBD2. CDR3 size: 15 residues. The ends lost 2 bases at V and 5 bases at J; junction bases unmatched: 7. Per germline, CDR1 MNHEY and CDR2 SMNVEV (reference sequence). CDR3: CASSLIGGARETQYF. CDR3 in DNA: TGTGCCAGCAGTTTAATCGGGGGGGCCAGGGAGACCCAGTACTTC.

CDR3 bases: TGCGCCAGCAGCTTGGGGGACACAAACACTGAAGCTTTCTTT. Its protein product is CASSLGDTNTEAFF. The V and J genes are TRBV5-1 and TRBJ1-1; a weak D match, TRBD1 (6 bases). Between the trimmed V and J ends, which lost 0 bases and 2 bases, there was a span of 8 bases. Germline V gives CDR1 SGHRS, CDR2 YFSETQ. The length of the CDR3 is 14 residues. The whole variable domain, remainder taken from reference TRBV5-1 and TRBJ1-1, is KAGVTQTPRYLIKTRGQQVTLSCSPISGHRSVSWYQQTPGQGLQFLFEYFSETQRNKGNFPGRFSGRQFSNSRSEMNVSTLELGDSALYLCASSLGDTNTEAFFGQGTRLTVV.

This chain connects TRBV5-1 to TRBJ2-1; D remains ambiguous. CDR1 is SGHRS, CDR2 YFSETQ, per germline. The CDR3 length is 11 residues. The germline V and J ends were trimmed by 4 bases and 8 bases, with 7 bases remaining between them. CDR3 region: CASSVFDEQFF. Here the CDR3 DNA reads TGCGCCAGCAGCGTGTTCGATGAGCAGTTCTTC.

The CDR3 is CASSSPIQPGGRTTEAFF. CDR3 bases: TGTGCCAGCTCATCTCCGATTCAGCCCGGGGGGCGGACCACTGAAGCTTTCTTT. The chain has TRBV18 and TRBJ1-1; D may be TRBD1 (6 bases). Germline values: CDR1 KGHSH, CDR2 LQKENI. V lost 5 bases and J lost 4, with 26 bases in between. The length of the CDR3 is 18 residues.

The gene calls are TRBV28 and TRBJ2-7; TRBD1 agrees at 9 bases. Unmatched junction bases numbered 7, after V lost 7 bases and J lost 3 bases. CDR3 size: 14 residues. Germline loops: CDR1 MDHEN, CDR2 SYDVKM. The DNA for the CDR3 is TGTGCCAGCACCCGGACAGGGGTCTACTACGAGCAGTACTTC. Its translation is CASTRTGVYYEQYF.

The rearrangement links TRBV7-8 to TRBJ2-7; TRBD1 matches 9 bases. With 5 bases clipped from V and 5 bases from J, the junction kept 16 bases outside the gene matches. The CDR3 has 17 residues. The germline V gene encodes CDR1 SGHVS and CDR2 FQNEAQ. This CDR3 reads CASSTSWTGANFHEQYF. The CDR3 DNA reads TGTGCCAGCAGCACTTCATGGACAGGGGCAAATTTCCACGAGCAGTACTTC.

The chain links TRBV6-2 or TRBV6-3 to TRBJ2-7; 9 bases agree with TRBD1. Germline V gives CDR1 MNHEY, CDR2 SVGEGT. J lost 6 bases, V lost 3 bases, and 15 bases had no gene match. The length of the CDR3 is 17 residues. In DNA, the CDR3 is TGTGCCAGCAGTTATAAAGGAGACTCGGGACAGGGAGTCGAGCAGTACTTC. Protein: CASSYKGDSGQGVEQYF.

V usage is TRBV24-1 and J usage is TRBJ1-1; D is undetermined. Germline V gene lookup returns CDR1 KGHDR and CDR2 SFDVKD. V was trimmed by 1 base and J by 5 bases, leaving 7 bases between them. This CDR3 contains 13 residues. The CDR3 DNA reads TGTGCCACCAGTGATTTTTCAGAAACTGAAGCTTTCTTT. Protein sequence: CATSDFSETEAFF.

The genes are TRBV6-2 or TRBV6-3 and TRBJ2-2; no definite D call. The CDR3 has 16 amino acids. Germline values: CDR1 MNHEY, CDR2 SVGEGT. The V end was cut by 6 bases, the J end by 2 bases, with 16 bases between. As DNA, the CDR3 is TGTGCCAGCAGCCGTTACACTAACACTAACACCGGGGAGCTGTTTTTT. Protein sequence: CASSRYTNTNTGELFF.

This sequence joins TRBV15 and TRBJ2-5; tentatively, D is TRBD2 (5 bases). V lost 0 bases to trimming and J lost 4 bases, with 9 bases between them. The CDR3 has 14 amino acids. Per germline, CDR1 LNHNV and CDR2 YYDKDF (reference sequence). The CDR3 loop reads CATSRDPSGETQYF. CDR3 coding DNA: TGTGCCACCAGCAGAGATCCCAGCGGAGAGACCCAGTACTTC.